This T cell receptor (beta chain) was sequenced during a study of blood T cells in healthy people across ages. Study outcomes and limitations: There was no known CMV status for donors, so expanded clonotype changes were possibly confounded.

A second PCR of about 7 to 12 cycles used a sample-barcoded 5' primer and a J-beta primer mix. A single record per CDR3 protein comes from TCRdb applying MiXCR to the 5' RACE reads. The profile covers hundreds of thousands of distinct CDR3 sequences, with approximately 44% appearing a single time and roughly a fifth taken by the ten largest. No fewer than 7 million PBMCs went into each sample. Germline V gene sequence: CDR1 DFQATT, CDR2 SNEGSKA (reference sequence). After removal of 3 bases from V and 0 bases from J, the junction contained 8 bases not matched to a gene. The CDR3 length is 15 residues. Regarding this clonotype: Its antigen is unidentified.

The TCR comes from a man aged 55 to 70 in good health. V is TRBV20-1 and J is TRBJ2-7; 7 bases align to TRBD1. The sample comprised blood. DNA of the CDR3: TGCAGTGCTAGGGCCTTGAGGGGGCCCTCCTACGAGCAGTACTTC. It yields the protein CSARALRGPSYEQYF.